The text below deals with one TCR beta chain. This sample was taken from a study of technical replicates of blood from several donors. Trimming removed 0 bases from V and 4 bases from J, with 10 bases in between. The CDR3 runs 14 residues. Germline V CDR1 and CDR2: GTSNPN, SVGIG (reference sequence). Clones were read by immunoSEQ multiplex PCR, and TCRdb kept only the in-frame ones, dropping some. The sample contains about 81,000 clones, around 95% of which appear only once. The rearrangement joins TRBV30 to TRBJ2-1; TRBD2 might be the D (6 bases). The receptor comes from a human donor in good health. The sequenced material came from T cells isolated from PBMCs. Here the CDR3 reads CAWSVLAAYNEQFF. The CDR3 bases are TGTGCCTGGAGTGTGTTAGCGGCGTACAATGAGCAGTTCTTC.